The sequence of this T cell receptor (beta chain) was determined in a study of response to subunit inactivated influenza vaccine. Study outcomes and limitations: The authors suggested that few new T cells are recruited per seasonal influenza vaccination.

The CDR3 loop spans 14 amino acids. V gave up 5 bases and J gave up 0 bases, with 10 bases separating them. The V gene's germline CDR1 is SGHRS and CDR2 YFSETQ. TCRdb re-derived calls from the RT-PCR reads in MiXCR, one entry per CDR3 protein. The table includes about 700,000 distinct CDR3 sequences, about a sixth detected once. At least ten counts were recorded for this clonotype. The antigen remains unidentified. This receptor was taken from a man aged 45-65 years who received an inactivated influenza vaccine. The V gene is TRBV5-1, the J gene TRBJ2-3; a weak D match, TRBD1 (6 bases). This specimen was PBMCs from blood, taken 12 days after vaccination. The DNA of the CDR3 is TGCGCCAGCAGTTTCGGACAGAGCACAGATACGCAGTATTTT. Its protein is CASSFGQSTDTQYF.